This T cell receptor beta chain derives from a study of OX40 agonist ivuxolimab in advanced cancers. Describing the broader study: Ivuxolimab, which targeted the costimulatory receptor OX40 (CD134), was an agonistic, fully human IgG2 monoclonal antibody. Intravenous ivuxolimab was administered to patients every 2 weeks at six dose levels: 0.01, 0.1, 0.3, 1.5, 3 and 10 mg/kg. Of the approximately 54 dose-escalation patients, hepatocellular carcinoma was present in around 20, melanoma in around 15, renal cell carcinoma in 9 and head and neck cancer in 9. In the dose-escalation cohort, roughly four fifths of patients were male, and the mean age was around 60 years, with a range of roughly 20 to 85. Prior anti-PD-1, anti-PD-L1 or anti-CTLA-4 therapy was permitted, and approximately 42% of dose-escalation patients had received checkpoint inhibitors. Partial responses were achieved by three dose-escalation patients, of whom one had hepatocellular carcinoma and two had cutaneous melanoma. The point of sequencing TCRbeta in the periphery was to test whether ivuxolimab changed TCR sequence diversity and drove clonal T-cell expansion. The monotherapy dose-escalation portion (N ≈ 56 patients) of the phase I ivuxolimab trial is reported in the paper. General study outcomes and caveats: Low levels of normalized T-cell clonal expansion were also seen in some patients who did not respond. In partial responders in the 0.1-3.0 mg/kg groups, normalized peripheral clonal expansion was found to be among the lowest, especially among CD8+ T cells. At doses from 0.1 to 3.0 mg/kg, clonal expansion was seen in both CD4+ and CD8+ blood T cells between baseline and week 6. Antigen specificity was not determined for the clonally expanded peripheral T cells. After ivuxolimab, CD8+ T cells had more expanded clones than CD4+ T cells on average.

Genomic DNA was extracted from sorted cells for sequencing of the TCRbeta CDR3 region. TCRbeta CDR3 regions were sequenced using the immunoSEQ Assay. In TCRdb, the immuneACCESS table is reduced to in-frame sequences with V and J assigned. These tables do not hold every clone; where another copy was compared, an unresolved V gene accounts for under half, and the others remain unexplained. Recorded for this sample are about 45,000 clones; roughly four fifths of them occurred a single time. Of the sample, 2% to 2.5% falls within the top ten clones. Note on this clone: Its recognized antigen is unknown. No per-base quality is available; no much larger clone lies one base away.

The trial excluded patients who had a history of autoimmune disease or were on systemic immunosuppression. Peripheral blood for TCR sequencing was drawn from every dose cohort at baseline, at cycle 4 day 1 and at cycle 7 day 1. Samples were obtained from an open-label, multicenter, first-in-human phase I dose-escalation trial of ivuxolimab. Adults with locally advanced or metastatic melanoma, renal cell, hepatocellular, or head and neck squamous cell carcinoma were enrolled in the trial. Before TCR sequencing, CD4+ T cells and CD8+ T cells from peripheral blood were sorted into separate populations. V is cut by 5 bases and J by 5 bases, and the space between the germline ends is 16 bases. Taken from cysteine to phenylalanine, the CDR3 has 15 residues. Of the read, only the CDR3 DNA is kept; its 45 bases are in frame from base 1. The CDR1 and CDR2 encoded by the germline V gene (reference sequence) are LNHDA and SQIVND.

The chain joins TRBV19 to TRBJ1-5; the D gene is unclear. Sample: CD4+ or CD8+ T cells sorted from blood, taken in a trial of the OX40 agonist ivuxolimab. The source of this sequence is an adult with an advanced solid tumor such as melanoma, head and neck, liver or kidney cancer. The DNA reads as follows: TGTGCCAGTAGTGCACTTCCGGGTAGGTATCAGCCCCAGCATTTT. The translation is CASSALPGRYQPQHF.